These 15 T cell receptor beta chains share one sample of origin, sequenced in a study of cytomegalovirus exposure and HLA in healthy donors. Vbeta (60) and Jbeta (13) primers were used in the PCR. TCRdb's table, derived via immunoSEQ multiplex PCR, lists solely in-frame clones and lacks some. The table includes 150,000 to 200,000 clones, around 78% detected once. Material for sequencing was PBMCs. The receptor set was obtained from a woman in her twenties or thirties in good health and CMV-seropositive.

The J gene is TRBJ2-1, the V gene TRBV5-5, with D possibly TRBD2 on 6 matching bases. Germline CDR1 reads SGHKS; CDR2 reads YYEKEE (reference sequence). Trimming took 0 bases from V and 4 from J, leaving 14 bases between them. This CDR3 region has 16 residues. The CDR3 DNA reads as TGTGCCAGCAGCTTGGGATGGCAGGGAGGTTACAATGAGCAGTTCTTC. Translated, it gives CASSLGWQGGYNEQFF.

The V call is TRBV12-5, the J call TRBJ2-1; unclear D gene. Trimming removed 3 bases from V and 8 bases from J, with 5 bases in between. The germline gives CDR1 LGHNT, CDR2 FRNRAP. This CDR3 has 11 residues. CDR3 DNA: TGTGCTAGTGGTTTAGAGGATGAGCAGTTCTTC. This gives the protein CASGLEDEQFF.

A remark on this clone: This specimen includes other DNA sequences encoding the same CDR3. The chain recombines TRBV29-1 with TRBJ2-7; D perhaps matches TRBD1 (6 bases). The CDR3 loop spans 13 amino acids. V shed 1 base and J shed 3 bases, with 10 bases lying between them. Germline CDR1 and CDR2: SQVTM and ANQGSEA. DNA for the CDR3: TGCAGCGTTGAAGGAGTAGGGGGCTACGAGCAGTACTTC. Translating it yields CSVEGVGGYEQYF.

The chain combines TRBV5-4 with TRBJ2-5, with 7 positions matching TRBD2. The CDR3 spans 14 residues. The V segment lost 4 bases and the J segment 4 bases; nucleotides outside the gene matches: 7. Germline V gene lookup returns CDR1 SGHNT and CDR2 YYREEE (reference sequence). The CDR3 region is CASSARDYGETQYF. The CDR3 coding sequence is TGTGCCAGCAGCGCCCGGGACTACGGAGAGACCCAGTACTTC.

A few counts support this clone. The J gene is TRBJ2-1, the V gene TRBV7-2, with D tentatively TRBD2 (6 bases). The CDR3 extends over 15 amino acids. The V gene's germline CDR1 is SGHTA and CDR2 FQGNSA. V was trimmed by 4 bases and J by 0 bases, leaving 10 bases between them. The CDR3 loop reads CASSSIGSSYNEQFF. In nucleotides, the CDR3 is TGTGCCAGCAGCTCCATCGGGAGCTCCTACAATGAGCAGTTCTTC.

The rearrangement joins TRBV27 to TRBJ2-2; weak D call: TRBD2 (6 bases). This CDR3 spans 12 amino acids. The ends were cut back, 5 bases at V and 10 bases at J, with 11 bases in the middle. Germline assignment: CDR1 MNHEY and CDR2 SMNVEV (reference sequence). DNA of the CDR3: TGTGCCAGCAGTCCCGGGAGTCTGGAGCTGTTTTTT. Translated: CASSPGSLELFF.

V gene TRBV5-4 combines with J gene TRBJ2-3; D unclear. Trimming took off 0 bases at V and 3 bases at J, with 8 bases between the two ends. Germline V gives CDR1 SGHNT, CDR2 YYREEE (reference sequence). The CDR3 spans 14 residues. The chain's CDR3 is CASSLAQDTDTQYF. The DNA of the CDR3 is TGTGCCAGCAGCTTGGCCCAGGATACAGATACGCAGTATTTT.

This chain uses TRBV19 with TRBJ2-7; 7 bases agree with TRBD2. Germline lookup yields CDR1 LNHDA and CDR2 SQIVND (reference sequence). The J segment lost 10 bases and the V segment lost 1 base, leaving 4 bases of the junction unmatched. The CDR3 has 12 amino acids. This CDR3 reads CASSIGEGKQYF. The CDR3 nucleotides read TGTGCCAGTAGTATAGGGGAGGGGAAACAGTACTTC.

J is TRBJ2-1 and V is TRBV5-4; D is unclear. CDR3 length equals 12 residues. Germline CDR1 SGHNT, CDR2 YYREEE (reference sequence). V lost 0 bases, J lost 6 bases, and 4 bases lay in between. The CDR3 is CASSLVRNEQFF. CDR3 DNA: TGTGCCAGCAGCTTGGTCCGCAATGAGCAGTTCTTC.

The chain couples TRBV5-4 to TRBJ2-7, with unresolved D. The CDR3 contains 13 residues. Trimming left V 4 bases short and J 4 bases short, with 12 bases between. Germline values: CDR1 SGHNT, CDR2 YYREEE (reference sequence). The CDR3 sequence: CASSPRGGYEQYF. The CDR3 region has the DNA TGTGCCAGCAGCCCCCGCGGTGGGTACGAGCAGTACTTC. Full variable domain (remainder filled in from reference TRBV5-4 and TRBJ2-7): ETGVTQSPTHLIKTRGQQVTLRCSSQSGHNTVSWYQQALGQGPQFIFQYYREEENGRGNFPPRFSGLQFPNYSSELNVNALELDDSALYLCASSPRGGYEQYFGPGTRLTVT.

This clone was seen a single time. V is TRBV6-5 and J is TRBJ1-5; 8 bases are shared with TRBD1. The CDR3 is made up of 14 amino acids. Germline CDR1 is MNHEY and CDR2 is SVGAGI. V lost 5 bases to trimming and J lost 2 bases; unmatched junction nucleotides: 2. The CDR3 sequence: CASSLTGGNQPQHF. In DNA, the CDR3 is TGTGCCAGCAGTCTGACAGGGGGCAATCAGCCCCAGCATTTT.

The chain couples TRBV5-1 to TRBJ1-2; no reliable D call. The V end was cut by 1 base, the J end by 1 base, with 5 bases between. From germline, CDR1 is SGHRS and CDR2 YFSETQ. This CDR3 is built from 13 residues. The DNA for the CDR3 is TGCGCCAGCAGCTTGAACAGTAACTATGGCTACACCTTC. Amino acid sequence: CASSLNSNYGYTF. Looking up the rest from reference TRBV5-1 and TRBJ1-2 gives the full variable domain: KAGVTQTPRYLIKTRGQQVTLSCSPISGHRSVSWYQQTPGQGLQFLFEYFSETQRNKGNFPGRFSGRQFSNSRSEMNVSTLELGDSALYLCASSLNSNYGYTFGSGTRLTVV.

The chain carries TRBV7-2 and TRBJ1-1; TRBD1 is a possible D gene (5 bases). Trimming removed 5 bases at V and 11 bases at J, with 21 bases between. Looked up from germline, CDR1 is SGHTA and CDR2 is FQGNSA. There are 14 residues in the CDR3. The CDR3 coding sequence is TGTGCCAGCAGCCCCCGCTCGGGGGGTTTTGAGGCTTTCTTT. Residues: CASSPRSGGFEAFF.

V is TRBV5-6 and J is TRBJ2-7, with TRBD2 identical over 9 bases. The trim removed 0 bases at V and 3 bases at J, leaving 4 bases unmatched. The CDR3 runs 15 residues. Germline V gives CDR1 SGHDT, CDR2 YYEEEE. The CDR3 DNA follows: TGTGCCAGCAGCTTGGCTACGACTAGCGGCTACGAGCAGTACTTC. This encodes CASSLATTSGYEQYF.

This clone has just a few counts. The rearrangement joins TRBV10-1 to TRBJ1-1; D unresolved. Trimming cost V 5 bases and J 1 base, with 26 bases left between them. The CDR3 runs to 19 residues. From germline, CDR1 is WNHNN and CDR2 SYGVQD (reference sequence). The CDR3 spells CASSPKTRRAPSTNTEAFF. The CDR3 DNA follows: TGCGCCAGCAGTCCAAAAACACGCCGGGCCCCTAGCACGAACACTGAAGCTTTCTTT.